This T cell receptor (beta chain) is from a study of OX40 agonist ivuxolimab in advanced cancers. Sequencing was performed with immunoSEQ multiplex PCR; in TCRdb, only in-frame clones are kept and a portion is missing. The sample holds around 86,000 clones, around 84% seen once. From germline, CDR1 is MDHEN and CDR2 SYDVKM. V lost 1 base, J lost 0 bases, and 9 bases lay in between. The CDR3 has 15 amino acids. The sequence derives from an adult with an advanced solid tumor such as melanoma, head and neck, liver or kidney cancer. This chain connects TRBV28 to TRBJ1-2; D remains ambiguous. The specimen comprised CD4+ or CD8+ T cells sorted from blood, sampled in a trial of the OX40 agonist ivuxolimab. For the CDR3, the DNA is TGTGCCAGCAGTTTATTATTTCCCTCTAACTATGGCTACACCTTC. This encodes CASSLLFPSNYGYTF.